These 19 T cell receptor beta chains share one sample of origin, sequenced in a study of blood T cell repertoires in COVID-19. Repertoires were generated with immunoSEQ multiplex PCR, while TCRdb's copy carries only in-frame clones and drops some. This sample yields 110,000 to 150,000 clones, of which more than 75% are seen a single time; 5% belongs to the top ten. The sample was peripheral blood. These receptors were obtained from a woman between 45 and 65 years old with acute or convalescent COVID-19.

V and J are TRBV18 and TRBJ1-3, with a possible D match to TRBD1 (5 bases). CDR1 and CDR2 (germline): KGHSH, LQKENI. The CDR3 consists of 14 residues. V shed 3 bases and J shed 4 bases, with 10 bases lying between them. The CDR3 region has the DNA TGTGCCAGCTCACCTCAGGGTGGCGGAAACACCATATATTTT. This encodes CASSPQGGGNTIYF.

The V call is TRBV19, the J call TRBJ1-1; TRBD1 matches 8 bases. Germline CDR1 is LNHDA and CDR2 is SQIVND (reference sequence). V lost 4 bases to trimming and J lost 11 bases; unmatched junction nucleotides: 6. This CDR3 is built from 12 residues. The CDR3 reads CASSKQGVSAFF. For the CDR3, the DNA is TGTGCCAGTAGTAAACAGGGGGTTAGTGCTTTCTTT.

The CDR3 loop reads CASGLGQNEIEAFF. The CDR3 DNA follows: TGTGCTAGTGGCCTTGGACAGAACGAGATTGAAGCTTTCTTT. This sequence joins TRBV12-5 and TRBJ1-1; D possibly corresponds to TRBD1 (6 bases). Germline loops: CDR1 LGHNT, CDR2 FRNRAP. V was pared by 6 bases and J by 7 bases, with 18 bases between. The CDR3 has 14 amino acids.

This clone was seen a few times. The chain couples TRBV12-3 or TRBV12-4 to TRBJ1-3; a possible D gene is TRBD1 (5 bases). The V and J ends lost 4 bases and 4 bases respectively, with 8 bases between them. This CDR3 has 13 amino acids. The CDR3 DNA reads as TGTGCCAGCAGTTATGGACAAGGAAACACCATATATTTT. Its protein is CASSYGQGNTIYF.

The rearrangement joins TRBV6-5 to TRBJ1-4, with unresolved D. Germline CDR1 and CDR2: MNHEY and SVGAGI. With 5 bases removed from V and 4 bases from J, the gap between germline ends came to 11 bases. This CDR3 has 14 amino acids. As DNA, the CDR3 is TGTGCCAGCAGTAGAAGAGCCGATAATGAAAAACTGTTTTTT. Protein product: CASSRRADNEKLFF.

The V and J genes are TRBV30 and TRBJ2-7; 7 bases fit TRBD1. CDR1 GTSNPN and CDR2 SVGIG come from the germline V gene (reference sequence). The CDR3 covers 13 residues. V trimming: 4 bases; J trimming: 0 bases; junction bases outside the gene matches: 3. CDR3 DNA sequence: TGTGCCTGGAACCGGGACAGCTCCTACGAGCAGTACTTC. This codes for CAWNRDSSYEQYF.

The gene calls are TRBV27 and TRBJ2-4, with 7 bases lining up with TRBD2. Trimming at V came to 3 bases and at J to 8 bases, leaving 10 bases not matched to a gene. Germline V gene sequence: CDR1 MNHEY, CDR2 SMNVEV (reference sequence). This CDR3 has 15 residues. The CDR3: CASSFSSGDLDIQYF. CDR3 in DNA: TGTGCCAGCAGTTTCTCCAGCGGGGACCTCGACATTCAGTACTTC.

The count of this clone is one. This CDR3 is CASSFRDFPENTGELFF. In DNA, the CDR3 is TGTGCCAGCAGCTTCCGGGACTTCCCGGAGAACACCGGGGAGCTGTTTTTT. The genes are TRBV9 and TRBJ2-2; D may be TRBD2 (6 bases). The germline V and J ends were trimmed by 4 bases and 1 base, with 17 bases remaining between them. The CDR3 runs 17 residues. CDR1 and CDR2 (germline): SGDLS, YYNGEE.

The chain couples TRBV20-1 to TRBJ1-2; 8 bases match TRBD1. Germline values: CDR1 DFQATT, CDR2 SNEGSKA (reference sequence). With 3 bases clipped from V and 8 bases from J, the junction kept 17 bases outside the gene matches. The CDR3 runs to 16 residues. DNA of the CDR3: TGCAGTGCTAGTGTAGGCGACAGGGGATCAGTTGGCGGCTACACCTTC. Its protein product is CSASVGDRGSVGGYTF.

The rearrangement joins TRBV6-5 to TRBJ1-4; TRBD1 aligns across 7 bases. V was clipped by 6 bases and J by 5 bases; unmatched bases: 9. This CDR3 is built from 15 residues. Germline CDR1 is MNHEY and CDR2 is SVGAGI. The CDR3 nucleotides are TGTGCCAGCAGGGCCACAGGGGCGGGGAATGAAAAACTGTTTTTT. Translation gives CASRATGAGNEKLFF.

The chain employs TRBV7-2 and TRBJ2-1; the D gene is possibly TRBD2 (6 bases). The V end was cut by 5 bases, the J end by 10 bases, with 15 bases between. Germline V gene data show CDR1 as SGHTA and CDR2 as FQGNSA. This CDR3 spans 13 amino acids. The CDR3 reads CASSPPRGGEQFF. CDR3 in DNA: TGTGCCAGCAGCCCACCAAGGGGAGGAGAGCAGTTCTTC.

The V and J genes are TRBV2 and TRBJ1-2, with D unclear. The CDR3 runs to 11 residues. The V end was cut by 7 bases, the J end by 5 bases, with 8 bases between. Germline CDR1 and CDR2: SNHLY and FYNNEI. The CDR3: CASIGPYGYTF. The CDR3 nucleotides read TGTGCCAGCATTGGGCCTTATGGCTACACCTTC.

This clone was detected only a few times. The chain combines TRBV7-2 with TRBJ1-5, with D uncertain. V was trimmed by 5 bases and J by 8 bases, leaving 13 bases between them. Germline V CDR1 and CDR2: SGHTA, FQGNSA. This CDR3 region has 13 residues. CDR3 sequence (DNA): TGTGCCAGCAGCCCCCGTACTCAGGAGCCCCAGCATTTT. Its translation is CASSPRTQEPQHF.

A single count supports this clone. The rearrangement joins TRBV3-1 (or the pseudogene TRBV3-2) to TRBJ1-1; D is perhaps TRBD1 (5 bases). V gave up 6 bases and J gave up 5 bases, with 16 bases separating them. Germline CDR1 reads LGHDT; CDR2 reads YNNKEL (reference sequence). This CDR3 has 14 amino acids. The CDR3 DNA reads TGTGCCAGCAGTCGGACAACCGCGAGAACTGAAGCTTTCTTT. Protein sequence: CASSRTTARTEAFF.

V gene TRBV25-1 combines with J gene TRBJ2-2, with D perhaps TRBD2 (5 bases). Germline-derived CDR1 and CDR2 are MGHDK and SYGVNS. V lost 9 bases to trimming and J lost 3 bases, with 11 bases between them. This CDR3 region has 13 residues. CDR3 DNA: TGTGCCAGTCAGCGGAGTTACACCGGGGAGCTGTTTTTT. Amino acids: CASQRSYTGELFF.

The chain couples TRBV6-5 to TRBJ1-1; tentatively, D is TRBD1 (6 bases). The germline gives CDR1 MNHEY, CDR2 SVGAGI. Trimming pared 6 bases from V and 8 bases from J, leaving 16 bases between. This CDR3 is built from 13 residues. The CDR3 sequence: CASSWGQGKEAFF. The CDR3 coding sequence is TGTGCCAGCAGCTGGGGGCAGGGTAAGGAAGCTTTCTTT.

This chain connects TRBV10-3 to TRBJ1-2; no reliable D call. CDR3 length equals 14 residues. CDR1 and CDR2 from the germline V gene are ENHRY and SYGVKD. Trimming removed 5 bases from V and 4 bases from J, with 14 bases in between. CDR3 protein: CAISTSAGSYGYTF. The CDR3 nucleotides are TGTGCCATCAGTACCTCAGCGGGCTCCTATGGCTACACCTTC.

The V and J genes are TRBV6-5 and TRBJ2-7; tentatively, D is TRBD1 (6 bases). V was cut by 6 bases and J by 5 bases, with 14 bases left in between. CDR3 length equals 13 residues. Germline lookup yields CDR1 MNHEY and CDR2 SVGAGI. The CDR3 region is CASRSTGTDEQYF. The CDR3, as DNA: TGTGCCAGCAGGAGCACAGGGACGGACGAGCAGTACTTC.

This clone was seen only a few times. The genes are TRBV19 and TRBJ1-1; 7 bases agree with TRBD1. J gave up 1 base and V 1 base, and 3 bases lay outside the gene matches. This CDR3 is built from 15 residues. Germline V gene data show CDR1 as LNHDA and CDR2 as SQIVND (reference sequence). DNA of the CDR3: TGTGCCAGTAGTATAGCCGGGACAGAGAACACTGAAGCTTTCTTT. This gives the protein CASSIAGTENTEAFF.